This TCR beta chain was profiled in a study of T cells in localized non-small cell lung cancer. V lost 1 base and J lost 4, with 7 bases in between. CDR1 KGHSH and CDR2 LQKENI come from the germline V gene. The CDR3 spans 14 residues. About this clone itself: Its antigen is still unknown.

TCRdb keeps only in-frame clones here, not all; method: immunoSEQ multiplex PCR. The sample contains 16,000 or so clones, 82% of which appear only once. Study outcomes and limitations: A higher density of T cells in blood coincided with extended overall survival. Of the top 100 tumor clones, median around 55 were in adjacent lung, 25 to 35 among its top 100. Uninvolved adjacent lung showed higher T cell clonality than tumor.

The rearrangement links TRBV18 to TRBJ1-4; D call uncertain. The origin of this receptor is a male donor aged 60 or older with stage I lung adenocarcinoma. The starting material was peripheral blood, obtained before any cancer treatment. CDR3 protein: CASSPLGYNEKLFF. CDR3 DNA sequence: TGTGCCAGCTCACCACTGGGGTATAATGAAAAACTGTTTTTT. Full variable domain (remainder filled in from reference TRBV18 and TRBJ1-4): NAGVMQNPRHLVRRRGQEARLRCSPMKGHSHVYWYRQLPEEGLKFMVYLQKENIIDESGMPKERFSAEFPKEGPSILRIQQVVRGDSAAYFCASSPLGYNEKLFFGSGTQLSVL.